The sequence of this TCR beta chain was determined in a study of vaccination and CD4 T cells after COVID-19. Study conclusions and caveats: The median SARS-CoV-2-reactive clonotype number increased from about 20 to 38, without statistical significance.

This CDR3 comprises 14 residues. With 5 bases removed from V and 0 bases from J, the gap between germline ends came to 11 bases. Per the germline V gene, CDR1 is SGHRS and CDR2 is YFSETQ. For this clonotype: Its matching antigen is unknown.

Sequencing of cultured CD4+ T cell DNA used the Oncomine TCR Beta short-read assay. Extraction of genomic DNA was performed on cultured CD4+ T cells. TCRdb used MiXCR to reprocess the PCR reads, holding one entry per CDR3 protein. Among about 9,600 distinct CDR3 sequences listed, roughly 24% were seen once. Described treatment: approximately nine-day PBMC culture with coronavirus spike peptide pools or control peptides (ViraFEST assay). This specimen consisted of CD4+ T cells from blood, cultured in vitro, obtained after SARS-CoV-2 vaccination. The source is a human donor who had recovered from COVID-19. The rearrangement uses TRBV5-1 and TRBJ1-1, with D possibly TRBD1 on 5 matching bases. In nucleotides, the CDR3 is TGCGCCAGCAGAATTGGGACCATGAACACTGAAGCTTTCTTT. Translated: CASRIGTMNTEAFF.